The text below deals with one TCR beta chain. Some clones are missing from TCRdb's copy, which holds only in-frame ones; the method was immunoSEQ multiplex PCR. Among roughly 30,000 clones listed, around 77% were seen once. The CDR3 spans 16 residues. Trimming at V came to 1 base and at J to 2 bases, leaving 4 bases not matched to a gene. Germline assignment: CDR1 SGHTA and CDR2 FQGNSA. This sample was taken from a study of T cell repertoires in ileal Crohn's disease. The sequencing sample was made of ileal tissue. The receptor was isolated from an adult with Crohn's disease. The chain combines TRBV7-2 with TRBJ1-5; 8 nucleotides match TRBD1. CDR3 region: CASSLGTGMGNQPQHF. CDR3 DNA sequence: TGTGCCAGCAGCTTAGGGACAGGGATGGGCAATCAGCCCCAGCATTTT.